Below, 27 T cell receptor beta chains from the same sample are listed, as sequenced in a study of CD8 T cells in ankylosing spondylitis. TCRdb fed the 5' RACE reads into MiXCR, producing one record per CDR3 protein. The sample carries about 160,000 distinct CDR3 sequences, approximately 48% recorded once. Sequences were obtained from synovial fluid, either unsorted or a sorted T cell fraction (not recorded which). All receptors come from a male donor with ankylosing spondylitis.

This clonotype was observed a single time. The J gene is TRBJ2-7, the V gene TRBV20-1; 9 nucleotides match TRBD2. Germline CDR1 reads DFQATT; CDR2 reads SNEGSKA (reference sequence). CDR3 length: 14 amino acids. J lost 3 bases, V lost 6 bases, and 9 bases had no gene match. In DNA form, the CDR3 reads TGCAGTGCCGATAGACTAGCGGAGAACTACGAGCAGTACTTC. It specifies CSADRLAENYEQYF.

The chain carries TRBV2 and TRBJ2-7; a possible D gene is TRBD2 (6 bases). Germline values: CDR1 SNHLY, CDR2 FYNNEI. Trimming pared 4 bases from V and 0 bases from J, leaving 10 bases between. The CDR3 extends over 14 amino acids. The CDR3 coding sequence is TGTGCCAGCAGTGTGGGACTGATCTCCTACGAGCAGTACTTC. It yields the protein CASSVGLISYEQYF. The variable domain in full, with the rest retrieved from reference TRBV2 and TRBJ2-7, is EPEVTQTPSHQVTQMGQEVILRCVPISNHLYFYWYRQILGQKVEFLVSFYNNEISEKSEIFDDQFSVERPDGSNFTLKIRSTKLEDSAMYFCASSVGLISYEQYFGPGTRLTVT.

V usage is TRBV7-3 and J usage is TRBJ2-1; 7 nucleotides agree with TRBD2. Unmatched junction bases numbered 8, after V lost 0 bases and J lost 9 bases. Germline V gene lookup returns CDR1 SGHTA and CDR2 FQGTGA. The CDR3 runs 15 residues. The CDR3 DNA follows: TGTGCCAGCAGCTTAACGAGCGGGATCGGTAGTGAGCAGTTCTTC. It encodes CASSLTSGIGSEQFF.

J is TRBJ1-5 and V is TRBV12-3 or TRBV12-4, with unresolved D. Trimming left V 6 bases short and J 6 bases short, with 21 bases between. The CDR3 runs to 16 residues. The CDR3 protein is CASSHRSGGFRQPQHF. CDR3 nucleotide sequence: TGTGCCAGCAGCCACCGGAGCGGTGGGTTTCGTCAGCCCCAGCATTTT.

V gene TRBV6-1 combines with J gene TRBJ1-1; D is unresolved. Looked up from germline, CDR1 is MNHNS and CDR2 is SASEGT. The V end was cut by 8 bases, the J end by 1 base, with 14 bases between. The length of the CDR3 is 14 residues. In DNA, the CDR3 is TGTGCCAGCGCGAAGGAGGTTCAGAACACTGAAGCTTTCTTT. As protein: CASAKEVQNTEAFF.

The chain recombines TRBV29-1 with TRBJ2-1; possibly TRBD1 or TRBD2 for D (6 bases each). The CDR3 runs 14 residues. In germline, CDR1 is SQVTM, CDR2 ANQGSEA. The V gene lost 4 bases and the J gene lost 7 bases, with 17 bases spanning the gap. CDR3 nucleotides: TGCAGCGTTGTTACGGGAGTAACAGGGAATGAGCAGTTCTTC. Residues: CSVVTGVTGNEQFF.

This chain uses TRBV20-1 with TRBJ1-5; TRBD1 is a possible D gene (6 bases). With 7 bases removed from V and 2 bases from J, the gap between germline ends came to 15 bases. The germline V gene has CDR1 DFQATT and CDR2 SNEGSKA (reference sequence). The CDR3 sequence is 14 residues long. CDR3 sequence (DNA): TGCAGTGTACAGGGTGAACCCGGCAATCAGCCCCAGCATTTT. Amino acids: CSVQGEPGNQPQHF.

The chain links TRBV5-1 to TRBJ2-3; D possibly corresponds to TRBD2 (6 bases). CDR1 is SGHRS, CDR2 YFSETQ, per germline. This CDR3 spans 18 amino acids. The V gene lost 3 bases and the J gene lost 0 bases, with 20 bases spanning the gap. Here the CDR3 DNA reads TGCGCCAGCAGCTGGAAGTCGGGGGAGAGAACTAGCACAGATACGCAGTATTTT. Translated, it gives CASSWKSGERTSTDTQYF.

This clonotype was counted a few times. The chain is built from TRBV4-1 and TRBJ2-7; unclear D gene. There are 14 residues in the CDR3. Germline CDR1 reads MGHRA; CDR2 reads YSYEKL. V was clipped by 0 bases and J by 2 bases, with 8 bases between them. The CDR3 coding sequence is TGCGCCAGCAGCCAAGATGGGCGGACCTACGAGCAGTACTTC. This codes for CASSQDGRTYEQYF.

A few counts support this clonotype. This chain uses TRBV12-3 or TRBV12-4 with TRBJ2-1, with 9 bases that match TRBD1. The CDR3 length is 16 residues. Losses at the gene ends were 4 bases for V and 4 bases for J; bases not matched to a gene: 8. Here the CDR3 DNA reads TGTGCCAGCAGTTCCTCGGGGGACAGGGTATACAATGAGCAGTTCTTC. The encoded protein is CASSSSGDRVYNEQFF.

This chain links TRBV13 with TRBJ2-2; 7 bases line up with TRBD2. Germline assignment: CDR1 PRHDT and CDR2 FYEKMQ (reference sequence). The V and J ends lost 5 bases and 4 bases, in that order; junction bases with no gene match: 31. The CDR3 sequence is 23 residues long. This CDR3 is CASSPGRVSLVLASGNATGELFF. The CDR3 nucleotides read TGTGCCAGCAGCCCGGGGAGGGTATCGTTAGTCTTGGCTAGCGGAAACGCCACCGGGGAGCTGTTTTTT. The full variable domain, rest sourced from reference TRBV13 and TRBJ2-2, is AAGVIQSPRHLIKEKRETATLKCYPIPRHDTVYWYQQGPGQDPQFLISFYEKMQSDKGSIPDRFSAQQFSDYHSELNMSSLELGDSALYFCASSPGRVSLVLASGNATGELFFGEGSRLTVL.

Only a few counts were recorded for this clonotype. The chain carries TRBV18 and TRBJ2-2; D gene ambiguous. The CDR3 loop spans 13 amino acids. Trimming stripped 5 bases from V and 4 bases from J, with 8 bases between. Germline loops: CDR1 KGHSH, CDR2 LQKENI. In DNA form, the CDR3 reads TGTGCCAGCTCAAAACGTCCCACCGGGGAGCTGTTTTTT. Its translation: CASSKRPTGELFF.

The chain employs TRBV5-1 and TRBJ2-2, with TRBD2 matching 7 bases. The germline CDR1 and CDR2 sequences are SGHRS and YFSETQ. Trimming cost V 0 bases and J 3 bases; bases outside gene matches: 20. The CDR3 length is 21 residues. CDR3 nucleotides: TGCGCCAGCAGCTTGGCGGGTCTGAGACTAGCCCTGCGTCTCGACACCGGGGAGCTGTTTTTT. Its protein product is CASSLAGLRLALRLDTGELFF.

This clonotype was found many times. This chain uses TRBV7-9 with TRBJ1-4; tentative D call: TRBD1 (5 bases). The CDR3 runs to 15 residues. CDR1 is SEHNR, CDR2 FQNEAQ, per germline (reference sequence). V lost 6 bases and J 6 bases, leaving 17 bases between the germline ends. The CDR3: CASRPEGREDEKLFF. DNA of the CDR3: TGTGCCAGCAGGCCCGAGGGCAGGGAAGATGAAAAACTGTTTTTT.

The rearrangement uses TRBV27 and TRBJ2-1, with D perhaps matching TRBD2 (6 bases). CDR1 MNHEY and CDR2 SMNVEV come from the germline V gene (reference sequence). The V gene lost 4 bases and the J gene lost 6 bases, with 13 bases spanning the gap. The CDR3 covers 14 residues. The CDR3 loop reads CASSWRARGNEQFF. Here the CDR3 DNA reads TGTGCCAGCAGTTGGCGTGCGCGGGGCAATGAGCAGTTCTTC.

This clonotype was seen only a few times. The CDR3 is CASSLAGSLRGYTF. Here the CDR3 DNA reads TGTGCCAGCAGTTTAGCGGGAAGCTTGCGCGGCTACACCTTC. The V and J genes are TRBV28 and TRBJ1-2; D unresolved. The CDR3 contains 14 residues. Germline lookup yields CDR1 MDHEN and CDR2 SYDVKM. V lost 2 bases, J lost 8 bases, and 15 bases lay in between.

V is TRBV12-3 or TRBV12-4 and J is TRBJ2-1; possible D gene TRBD2, 5 bases. V dropped 6 bases and J dropped 5 bases, with 14 bases sitting between them. This CDR3 region has 14 residues. CDR3 DNA: TGTGCCAGCAGCTCCGGGAACGCGAACAATGAGCAGTTCTTC. This encodes CASSSGNANNEQFF.

This clonotype was seen a handful of times. This chain uses TRBV5-1 with TRBJ1-2; the D gene is possibly TRBD1 (5 bases). CDR3 length equals 15 residues. The V and J ends lost 4 bases and 5 bases respectively, with 18 bases between them. Germline CDR1 is SGHRS and CDR2 is YFSETQ. CDR3 sequence: CASSRTKMPGYGYTF. The CDR3 coding sequence is TGCGCCAGCAGCCGAACAAAGATGCCAGGGTATGGCTACACCTTC.

CDR3 protein: CARSFNRQETQYF. The CDR3, as DNA: TGTGCCAGAAGCTTCAACAGACAAGAGACCCAGTACTTC. The V and J genes are TRBV5-3 and TRBJ2-5; D gene ambiguous. TRBV5-3 is an ORF, with its function uncertain. The CDR3 has 13 amino acids. V was shortened by 2 bases and J by 2 bases, with 7 bases between the two germline ends.

The V gene is TRBV4-1, the J gene TRBJ2-5, with TRBD2 as a possible D gene (5 bases). The CDR3 extends over 14 amino acids. The V gene lost 0 bases and the J gene lost 5 bases, with 10 bases spanning the gap. Germline lookup yields CDR1 MGHRA and CDR2 YSYEKL. The CDR3 DNA sequence: TGCGCCAGCAGCCAAGAGAGGGTTTACGAGACCCAGTACTTC. It specifies CASSQERVYETQYF.

This chain connects TRBV24-1 to TRBJ2-1; the D gene is possibly TRBD1 (5 bases). Trimming left V 0 bases short and J 6 bases short, with 8 bases between. In germline, CDR1 is KGHDR, CDR2 SFDVKD. CDR3 length equals 14 residues. The CDR3 loop reads CATSDLTGRNEQFF. The CDR3 coding sequence is TGTGCCACCAGTGATTTGACAGGACGCAATGAGCAGTTCTTC.

There are a few counts of this clonotype. The chain links TRBV12-3 or TRBV12-4 to TRBJ1-1, with unresolved D. The CDR3 is made up of 13 amino acids. Trimming stripped 5 bases from V and 2 bases from J, with 9 bases between. CDR3 sequence (DNA): TGTGCCAGCAGTCCCGGACTAAACACTGAAGCTTTCTTT. Protein: CASSPGLNTEAFF.

The chain links TRBV27 to TRBJ2-5; D might be TRBD1 (6 bases). Germline V lookup: CDR1 MNHEY, CDR2 SMNVEV (reference sequence). Trimming pared 5 bases from V and 1 base from J, leaving 11 bases between. The CDR3 runs to 14 residues. The DNA for the CDR3 is TGTGCCAGCAGTCCCCCGGACAGCCAAGAGACCCAGTACTTC. Protein sequence: CASSPPDSQETQYF.

This clonotype was picked up a small number of times. The chain combines TRBV4-1 with TRBJ1-2; no definite D call. With 2 bases removed from V and 8 bases from J, the gap between germline ends came to 6 bases. This CDR3 comprises 11 residues. Germline CDR1 MGHRA, CDR2 YSYEKL. The DNA for the CDR3 is TGCGCCAGCAGCCAATTGGGAGGCTACACCTTC. Its protein is CASSQLGGYTF.

The chain employs TRBV4-1 and TRBJ1-2, with D possibly being TRBD1 (5 bases). CDR3 length equals 14 residues. Trimming stripped 1 base from V and 3 bases from J, with 9 bases between. Germline V gene lookup returns CDR1 MGHRA and CDR2 YSYEKL. CDR3 protein: CASSQVRGDYGYTF. The CDR3 DNA reads as TGCGCCAGCAGCCAAGTCAGAGGGGACTATGGCTACACCTTC.

This clonotype has more than one count but fewer than ten. The chain carries TRBV7-9 and TRBJ1-2, with D uncertain. The length of the CDR3 is 16 residues. Germline CDR1 SEHNR, CDR2 FQNEAQ (reference sequence). Trimming took 2 bases from V and 4 from J, leaving 17 bases between them. CDR3 protein: CASSLSPWVTAYGYTF. The CDR3 DNA sequence: TGTGCCAGCAGCTTAAGCCCTTGGGTCACCGCCTATGGCTACACCTTC.

The chain recombines TRBV6-1 with TRBJ2-3, with 7 nucleotides matching TRBD2. Germline CDR1 MNHNS, CDR2 SASEGT. The CDR3 covers 14 residues. V lost 3 bases to trimming and J lost 2 bases; unmatched junction nucleotides: 2. The CDR3 spells CASSERGSTDTQYF. CDR3 bases: TGTGCCAGCAGTGAGCGGGGGTCCACAGATACGCAGTATTTT.